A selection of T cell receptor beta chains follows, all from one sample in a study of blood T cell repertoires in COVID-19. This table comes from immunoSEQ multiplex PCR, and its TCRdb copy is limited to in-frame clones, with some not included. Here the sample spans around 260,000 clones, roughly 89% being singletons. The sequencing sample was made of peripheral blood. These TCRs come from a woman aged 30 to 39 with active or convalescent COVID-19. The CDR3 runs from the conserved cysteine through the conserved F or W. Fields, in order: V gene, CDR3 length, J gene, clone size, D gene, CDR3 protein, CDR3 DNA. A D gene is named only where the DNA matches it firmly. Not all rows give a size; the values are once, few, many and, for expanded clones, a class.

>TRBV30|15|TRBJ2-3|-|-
CAWSGDGTSTDTQYF
TGTGCCTGGAGTGGCGACGGGACTAGCACAGATACGCAGTATTTT
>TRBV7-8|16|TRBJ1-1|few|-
CASSLVQGTASAEAFF
TGTGCCAGCAGCTTAGTTCAGGGTACTGCGTCGGCTGAAGCTTTCTTT
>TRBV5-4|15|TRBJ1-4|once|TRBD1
CASSSRQGTNEKLFF
TGTGCCAGCAGCTCCCGACAGGGAACTAATGAAAAACTGTTTTTT
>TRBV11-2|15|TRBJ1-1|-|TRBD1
CASSEWGQGGTEAFF
TGTGCCAGCAGCGAGTGGGGACAGGGTGGGACTGAAGCTTTCTTT
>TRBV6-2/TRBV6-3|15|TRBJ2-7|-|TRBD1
CASSYLGQGLYEQYF
TGTGCCAGCAGTTATCTGGGACAGGGGCTGTACGAGCAGTACTTC
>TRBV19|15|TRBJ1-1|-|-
CASSTKGVRNTEAFF
TGTGCCAGTAGTACTAAAGGGGTTCGGAACACTGAAGCTTTCTTT
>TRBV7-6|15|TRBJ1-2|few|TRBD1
CASSVRQGKGDGYTF
TGTGCCAGCAGCGTACGACAGGGGAAGGGCGATGGCTACACCTTC
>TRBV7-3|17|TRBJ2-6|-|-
CASSFSGTSSGANVLTF
TGTGCCAGCAGCTTTTCCGGGACATCTTCTGGGGCCAACGTCCTGACTTTC
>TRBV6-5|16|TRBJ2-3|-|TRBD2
CASSYLSGVVTDTQYF
TGTGCCAGCAGTTATCTTAGCGGGGTTGTCACAGATACGCAGTATTTT
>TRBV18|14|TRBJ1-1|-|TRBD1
CASSPDREATEAFF
TGTGCCAGCTCACCCGACAGGGAAGCCACTGAAGCTTTCTTT
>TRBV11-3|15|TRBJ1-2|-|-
CASSYPGLLISGYTF
TGTGCCAGCAGCTACCCGGGACTCCTTATATCCGGCTACACCTTC